This record concerns one T cell receptor (beta chain) sequence. The data were obtained in a study of blood T cell repertoires in COVID-19. Looking at the study overall: The United States, Italy and Spain supplied acute and convalescent COVID-19 samples. Nucleic acid was either cDNA or gDNA, and it came from T cells, B-cell-depleted T cells, or PBMCs.

Per the original data handling: Amplification from reference gene primers served as the basis for estimated nucleated cell counts. Some clones are missing from TCRdb's copy, which holds only in-frame ones; the method was immunoSEQ multiplex PCR. D and trimming come from the DNA, and the V and J calls and clone size come from that table. The sample comprises 60,000 or so clones, about 88% of which are singletons, and about 13% rests with the top ten. Germline lookup yields CDR1 SQVTM and CDR2 ANQGSEA. This CDR3 has 12 amino acids. Trimming cost V 6 bases and J 0 bases, with 8 bases left between them. The source of this sequence is a woman in her sixties or seventies with active COVID-19. The sequenced material came from peripheral blood. V is TRBV29-1 and J is TRBJ1-1; D uncertain. The CDR3 coding sequence is TGCAGCGTGACACAGCTGAACACTGAAGCTTTCTTT. Protein product: CSVTQLNTEAFF.